The subject of this entry is one TCR beta chain. The antigen remains undetermined. The data originate from a study of T cell therapy after organ transplantation. Broader study findings: Nonresponders had marked pretherapy clonal expansions and little post-therapy change.

As for time point: 20-29 weeks after completion of therapy. TCRdb's copy holds only in-frame clones and misses some; the assay was immunoSEQ multiplex PCR. The sample has some 17,000 clones, 85% seen once. Sequencing was performed on CD8+ T cells from blood, taken after autologous CMV-specific T cell therapy. The source is a human patient who had received a solid organ transplant and had CMV disease. Some T cells may trace back to the graft donor.

CDR3 protein: CASSLDGPYEQYF. The CDR3 bases are TGTGCCAGCAGTTTAGACGGCCCCTACGAGCAGTACTTC. The gene calls are TRBV27 and TRBJ2-7; D gene ambiguous. V lost 2 bases and J 2 bases, leaving 7 bases between the germline ends. CDR3 size: 13 residues. Per germline, CDR1 MNHEY and CDR2 SMNVEV (reference sequence).